A single TCR beta chain is shown here with its context. A mixed TRB-A/B primer pool amplified rearranged TRB by multiplex touch-down PCR. TCRdb analysed the multiplex PCR reads with MiXCR anew, one entry per CDR3 protein. The sample includes around 13,000 distinct CDR3 sequences, about 20% seen only once; the top ten take roughly 5.6%. The template was genomic DNA from peripheral blood, not RNA. This sample was taken from a study of T cell repertoires in aging, cancer and after chemotherapy. CDR3 length equals 15 residues. The germline gives CDR1 SGHTA, CDR2 FQGNSA. V lost 2 bases, J lost 8 bases, and 7 bases stayed unmatched.

Sequenced: blood. This TCR was recovered from a human donor in good health. The genes are TRBV7-2 and TRBJ1-1; TRBD1 matches 11 bases. This CDR3 reads CASSLSPGQGGEAFF. The CDR3 bases are TGTGCCAGCAGCTTATCCCCGGGACAGGGGGGGGAAGCTTTCTTT.